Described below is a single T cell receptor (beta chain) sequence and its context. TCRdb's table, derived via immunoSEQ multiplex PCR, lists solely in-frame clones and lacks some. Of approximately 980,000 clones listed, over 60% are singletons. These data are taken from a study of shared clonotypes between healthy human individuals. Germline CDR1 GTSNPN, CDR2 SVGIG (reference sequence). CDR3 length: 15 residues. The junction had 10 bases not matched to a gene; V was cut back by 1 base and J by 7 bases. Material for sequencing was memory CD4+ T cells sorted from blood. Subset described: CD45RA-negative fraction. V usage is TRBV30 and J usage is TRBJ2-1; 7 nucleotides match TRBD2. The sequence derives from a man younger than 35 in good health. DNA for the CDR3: TGTGCCTGGAGTGCGACCCGGGGGAGGGGAAATGAGCAGTTCTTC. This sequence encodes CAWSATRGRGNEQFF. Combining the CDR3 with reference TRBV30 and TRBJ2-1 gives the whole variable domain SQTIHQWPATLVQPVGSPLSLECTVEGTSNPNLYWYRQAAGRGLQLLFYSVGIGQISSEVPQNLSASRPQDRQFILSSKKLLLSDSGFYLCAWSATRGRGNEQFFGPGTRLTVL.